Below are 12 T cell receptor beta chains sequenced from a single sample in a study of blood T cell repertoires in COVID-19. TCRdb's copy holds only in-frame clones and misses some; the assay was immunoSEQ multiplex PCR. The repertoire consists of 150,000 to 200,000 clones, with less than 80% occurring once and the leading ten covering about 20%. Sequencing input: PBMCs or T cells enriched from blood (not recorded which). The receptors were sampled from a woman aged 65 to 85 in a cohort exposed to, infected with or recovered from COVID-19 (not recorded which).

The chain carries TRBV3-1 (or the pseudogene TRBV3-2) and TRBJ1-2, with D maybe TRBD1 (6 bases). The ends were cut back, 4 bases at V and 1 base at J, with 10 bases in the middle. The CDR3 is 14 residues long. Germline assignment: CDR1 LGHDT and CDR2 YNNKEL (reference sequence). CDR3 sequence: CASSPLRGNYGYTF. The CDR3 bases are TGTGCCAGCAGCCCGCTCAGGGGTAACTATGGCTACACCTTC.

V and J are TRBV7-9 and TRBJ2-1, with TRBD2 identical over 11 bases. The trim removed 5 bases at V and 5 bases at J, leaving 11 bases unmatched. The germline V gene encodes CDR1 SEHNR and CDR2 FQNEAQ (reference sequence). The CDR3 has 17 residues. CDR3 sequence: CASSPHPGTSGNNEQFF. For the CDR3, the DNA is TGTGCCAGCAGCCCGCACCCTGGGACTAGCGGTAACAATGAGCAGTTCTTC.

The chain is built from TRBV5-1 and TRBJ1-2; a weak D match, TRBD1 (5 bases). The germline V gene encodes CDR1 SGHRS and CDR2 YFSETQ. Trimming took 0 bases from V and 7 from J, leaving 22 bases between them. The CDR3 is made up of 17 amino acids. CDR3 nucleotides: TGCGCCAGCAGCTTGGCGCCCGGAGCGGGGACTTACGGTGGCTACACCTTC. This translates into CASSLAPGAGTYGGYTF.

CDR3 loop: CASSSGLLANTEAFF. CDR3 nucleotide sequence: TGCGCCAGCAGCTCAGGGCTGTTGGCAAACACTGAAGCTTTCTTT. J is TRBJ1-1 and V is TRBV5-1; tentative D call: TRBD1 (5 bases). Germline V gene sequence: CDR1 SGHRS, CDR2 YFSETQ. The CDR3 totals 15 residues. Trimming left V 3 bases short and J 2 bases short, with 14 bases between.

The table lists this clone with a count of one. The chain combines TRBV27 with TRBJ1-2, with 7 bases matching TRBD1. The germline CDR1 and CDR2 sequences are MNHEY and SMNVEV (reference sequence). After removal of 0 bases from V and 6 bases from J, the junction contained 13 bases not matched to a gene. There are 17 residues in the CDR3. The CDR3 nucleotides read TGTGCCAGCAGTTTATCGAGCACGAGACAGGGATGGGATGGCTACACCTTC. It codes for CASSLSSTRQGWDGYTF.

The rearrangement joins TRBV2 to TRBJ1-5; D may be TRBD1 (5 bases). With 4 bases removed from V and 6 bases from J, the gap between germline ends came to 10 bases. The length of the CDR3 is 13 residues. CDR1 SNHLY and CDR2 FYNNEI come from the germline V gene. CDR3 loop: CASSVRERQPQHF. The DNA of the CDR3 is TGTGCCAGCAGTGTCAGGGAACGTCAGCCCCAGCATTTT.

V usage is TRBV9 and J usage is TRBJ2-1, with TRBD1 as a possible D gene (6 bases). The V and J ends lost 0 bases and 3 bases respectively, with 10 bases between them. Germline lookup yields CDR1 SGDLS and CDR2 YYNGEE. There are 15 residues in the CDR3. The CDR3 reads CASSVAGVYYNEQFF. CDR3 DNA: TGTGCCAGCAGCGTAGCAGGGGTCTACTACAATGAGCAGTTCTTC.

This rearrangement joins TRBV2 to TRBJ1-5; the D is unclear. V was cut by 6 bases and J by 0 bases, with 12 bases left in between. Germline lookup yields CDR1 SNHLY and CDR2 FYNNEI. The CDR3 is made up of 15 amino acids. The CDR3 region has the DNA TGTGCCAGCAGCGACTCAGTTTATAGCAATCAGCCCCAGCATTTT. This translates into CASSDSVYSNQPQHF. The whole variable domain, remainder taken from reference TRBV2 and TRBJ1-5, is EPEVTQTPSHQVTQMGQEVILRCVPISNHLYFYWYRQILGQKVEFLVSFYNNEISEKSEIFDDQFSVERPDGSNFTLKIRSTKLEDSAMYFCASSDSVYSNQPQHFGDGTRLSIL.

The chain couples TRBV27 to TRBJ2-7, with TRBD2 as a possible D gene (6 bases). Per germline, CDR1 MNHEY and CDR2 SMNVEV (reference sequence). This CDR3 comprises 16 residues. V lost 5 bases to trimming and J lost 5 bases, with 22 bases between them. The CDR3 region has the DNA TGTGCCAGCAGTCCCTATGGGGCGGGGACCACCCACGAGCAGTACTTC. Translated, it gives CASSPYGAGTTHEQYF.

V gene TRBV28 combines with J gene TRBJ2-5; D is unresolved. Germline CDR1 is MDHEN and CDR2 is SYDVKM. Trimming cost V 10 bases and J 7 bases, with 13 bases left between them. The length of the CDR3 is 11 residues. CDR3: CATQALGTQYF. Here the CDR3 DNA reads TGTGCCACCCAGGCCCTGGGGACCCAGTACTTC.

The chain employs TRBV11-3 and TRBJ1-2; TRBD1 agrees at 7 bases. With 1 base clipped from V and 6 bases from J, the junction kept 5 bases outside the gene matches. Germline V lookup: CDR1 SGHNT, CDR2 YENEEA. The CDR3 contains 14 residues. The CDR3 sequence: CASSLGQGIHGYTF. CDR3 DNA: TGTGCCAGCAGCTTAGGACAGGGAATTCATGGCTACACCTTC.

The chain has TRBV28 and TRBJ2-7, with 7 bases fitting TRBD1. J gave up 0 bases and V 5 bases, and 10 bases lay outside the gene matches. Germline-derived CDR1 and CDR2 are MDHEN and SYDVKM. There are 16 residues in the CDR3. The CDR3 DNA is TGTGCCAGCAGTGCCCCGGACAGGACGAGCTCCTACGAGCAGTACTTC. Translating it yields CASSAPDRTSSYEQYF.